The source of this T cell receptor beta chain is a study of regulatory T cells in long-lasting Graves disease. In building TCR beta libraries, iRepertoire HTBI primers were used together with Arm-PCR of CDR3 regions. Using its own MiXCR run on the multiplex PCR reads, TCRdb lists one record per CDR3 protein. Here the sample spans approximately 400,000 distinct CDR3 sequences, around 20% being singletons. V was shortened by 5 bases and J by 1 base, with 18 bases between the two germline ends. Germline lookup yields CDR1 SNHLY and CDR2 FYNNEI. The CDR3 has 17 residues. Time point noted: persistent/refractory GD, antithyroid drugs over 5 years with positive TRAb. Construction of the TCR library relied on RNA isolated from PBMCs. This clonotype appeared many times.

The specimen comprised peripheral blood mononuclear cells (PBMCs), sampled when the disease was refractory, from a patient treated with antithyroid drugs. The chain joins TRBV2 to TRBJ1-5, with D maybe TRBD1 (5 bases). This sequence originates from a female donor with Graves disease. CDR3 in amino acids: CASSPQGGAVSNQPQHF. The CDR3, as DNA: TGTGCCAGCAGTCCCCAAGGAGGGGCGGTGAGCAATCAGCCCCAGCATTTT.